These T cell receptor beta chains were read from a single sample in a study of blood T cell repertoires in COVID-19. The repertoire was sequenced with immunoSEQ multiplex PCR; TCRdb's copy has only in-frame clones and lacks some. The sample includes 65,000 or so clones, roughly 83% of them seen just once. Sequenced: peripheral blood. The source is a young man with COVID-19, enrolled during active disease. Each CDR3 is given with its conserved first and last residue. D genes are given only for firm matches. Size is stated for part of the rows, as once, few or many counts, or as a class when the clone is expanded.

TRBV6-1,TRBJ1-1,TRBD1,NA,TGTGCCAGCAGTGATGCCGGGACAGGGTTCACTGAAGCTTTCTTT,CASSDAGTGFTEAFF
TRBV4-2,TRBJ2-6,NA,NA,TGTGCCAGCAGCCAGGACAGTCCTGGGAGCTCTGGGGCCAACGTCCTGACTTTC,CASSQDSPGSSGANVLTF
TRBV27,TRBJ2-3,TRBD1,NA,TGTGCCAGCAGTGCCCACAGGGGTAAAGCAGATACGCAGTATTTT,CASSAHRGKADTQYF
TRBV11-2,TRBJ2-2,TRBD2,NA,TGTGCCAGCAGCCTCTCCAGACTAGCGCCTACCGGGGAGCTGTTTTTT,CASSLSRLAPTGELFF
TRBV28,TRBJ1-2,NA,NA,TGTGCCAGCAGTTTGGGACTGTCCCTCCGTGGCTACACCTTC,CASSLGLSLRGYTF
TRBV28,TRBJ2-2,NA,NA,TGTGCCAGCAGTTTTTTAGACAGGGAGGCCGGGGAGCTGTTTTTT,CASSFLDREAGELFF
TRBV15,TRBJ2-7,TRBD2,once,TGTGCCACCAGCAGTGGTCCGGCGGGAGGGCCTCGTACCCCAGAATACGAGCAGTACTTC,CATSSGPAGGPRTPEYEQYF
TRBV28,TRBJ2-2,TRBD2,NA,TGTGCCAGCAGTCCCGGGACTAGCGGGAAGGGCACCGGGGAGCTGTTTTTT,CASSPGTSGKGTGELFF
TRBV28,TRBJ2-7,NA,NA,TGTGCCAGCAGTTTATTTGAGGTCGAGCAGTACTTC,CASSLFEVEQYF
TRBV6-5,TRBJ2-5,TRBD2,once,TGTGCCAGCAGCCCCGGGCTAGCGGGAAGGGAGACCCAGTACTTC,CASSPGLAGRETQYF
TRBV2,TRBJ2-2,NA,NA,TGTGGTCGGGGGAACACCGGGGAGCTGTTTTTT,CGRGNTGELFF
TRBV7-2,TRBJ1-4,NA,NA,TGTGCCAGCAGCTTATGGGGAGTTGAAAAACTGTTTTTT,CASSLWGVEKLFF
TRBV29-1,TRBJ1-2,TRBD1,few,TGCAGCGTTGTGGGGACAGGGCATGGCTACACCTTC,CSVVGTGHGYTF
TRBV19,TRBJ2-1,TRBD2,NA,TGTGCCAGTAGTATGCGGGAGATTTACAATGAGCAGTTCTTC,CASSMREIYNEQFF
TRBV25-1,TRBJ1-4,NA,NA,TGTGCCAGCAGTGCGGGGGGTAATGAAAAACTGTTTTTT,CASSAGGNEKLFF
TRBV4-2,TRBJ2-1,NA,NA,TGTGCCAGCAGCCAAGATCCAGGGTCTGCTGAGCAGTTCTTC,CASSQDPGSAEQFF
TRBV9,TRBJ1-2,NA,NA,TGTGCCAGCAGCGAGGGCCGATGGCAGGGGTATGGCTACACCTTC,CASSEGRWQGYGYTF
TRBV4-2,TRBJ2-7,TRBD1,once,TGTGCCAGCAGCCAAGAGGGACAGGGTTACGAGCAGTACTTC,CASSQEGQGYEQYF
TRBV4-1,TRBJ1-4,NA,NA,TGCGCCAGCAGCCTTCGTGCAGGGTCATTAGCTAATGAAAAACTGTTTTTT,CASSLRAGSLANEKLFF
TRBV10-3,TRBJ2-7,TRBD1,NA,TGTGCCATCAGGGCAGGGGGCCCCACCTACGAGCAGTACTTC,CAIRAGGPTYEQYF
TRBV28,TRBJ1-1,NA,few,TGTGCCAGCAGTTTTGTGAGGAACACTGAAGCTTTCTTT,CASSFVRNTEAFF
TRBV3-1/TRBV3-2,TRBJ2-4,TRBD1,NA,TGTGCCAGCAGCCAAGTGTCAGTTTACGGCAGGGGGTTCCAAAACATTCAGTACTTC,CASSQVSVYGRGFQNIQYF
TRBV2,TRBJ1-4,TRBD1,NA,TGTGCCACCTCCGGGACAGCTTCTGCAAAACTGTTTTTT,CATSGTASAKLFF
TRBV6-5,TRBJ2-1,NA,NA,TGTGCCAGCAGTTACTCGAACGGGGGAGGAAATGAGCAGTTCTTC,CASSYSNGGGNEQFF
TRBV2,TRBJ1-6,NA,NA,TGTGCCAGCAGTGAATTTATAGGGGCTAGGGGATCACCCCTCCACTTT,CASSEFIGARGSPLHF
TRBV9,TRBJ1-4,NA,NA,TGTGCCAGCAGCCAGAGGGCTGGTGGGGAAAAACTGTTTTTT,CASSQRAGGEKLFF
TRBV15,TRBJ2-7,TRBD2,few,TGTGCCACCAGCAGAGGGGGACTAGCTAGCTCCTACGAGCAGTACTTC,CATSRGGLASSYEQYF
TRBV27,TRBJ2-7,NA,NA,TGTGCCAGCAGCCCCGGGACCTACGAGCAGTACTTC,CASSPGTYEQYF
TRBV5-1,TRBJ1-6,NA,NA,TGCGCCAGCAGCTTAAATGTTGGCAGCTCCTATAATTCACCCCTCCACTTT,CASSLNVGSSYNSPLHF
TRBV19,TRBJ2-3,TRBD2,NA,TGTGCCAGTAGTACTGACATCTCGATAGCGGGAGACACAGATACGCAGTATTTT,CASSTDISIAGDTDTQYF
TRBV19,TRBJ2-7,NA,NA,TGTGCCAGTAGTATAGAGACAGTATCCTACGAGCAGTACTTC,CASSIETVSYEQYF
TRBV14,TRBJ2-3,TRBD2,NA,TGTGCCAGCAGCCAAGCGGGAGGTACAGATACGCAGTATTTT,CASSQAGGTDTQYF
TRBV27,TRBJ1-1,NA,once,TGTGCCAGCAGAAACCTCCTGGGGCAAGTGAACACTGAAGCTTTCTTT,CASRNLLGQVNTEAFF
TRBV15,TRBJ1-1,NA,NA,TGTGCCACCAGCCCCCGAGGCGACACTGAAGCTTTCTTT,CATSPRGDTEAFF
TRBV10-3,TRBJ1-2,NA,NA,TGTGCCATCAGCGGCGAACTGGGAGAAGGAGCTAACTATGGCTACACCTTC,CAISGELGEGANYGYTF
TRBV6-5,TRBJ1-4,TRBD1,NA,TGTGCCACCTTCTCGGACAGGGGAGAAGAAAAACTGTTTTTT,CATFSDRGEEKLFF
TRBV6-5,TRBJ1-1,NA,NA,TGTGCCAGCAGCTCGGACAGATTGAACACTGAAGCTTTCTTT,CASSSDRLNTEAFF
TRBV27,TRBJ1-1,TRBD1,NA,TGTGCCAGCAGTTTATTTGTGGGACAGGGGAACACTGAAGCTTTCTTT,CASSLFVGQGNTEAFF
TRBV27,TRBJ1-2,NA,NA,TGTGCCAGCAGTTTGCGGGGTTTGACAGTCTATGGCTACACCTTC,CASSLRGLTVYGYTF
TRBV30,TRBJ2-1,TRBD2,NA,TGTGCCTGGAGGCCTAGCGGGACGAATGAGCAGTTCTTC,CAWRPSGTNEQFF
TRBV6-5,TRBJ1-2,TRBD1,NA,TGTGCCAGCTCGCGCGGGACAGTTTATGGCTACACCTTC,CASSRGTVYGYTF
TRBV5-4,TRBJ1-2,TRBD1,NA,TGTGCCAGCACCTTAATTTCCTCCGGGACAGGGGGCCGGTACTATGGCTACACCTTC,CASTLISSGTGGRYYGYTF
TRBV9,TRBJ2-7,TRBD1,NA,TGTGCCAGCAGCGTAGCGGGACAGGGGAATGGCGAGCAGTACTTC,CASSVAGQGNGEQYF
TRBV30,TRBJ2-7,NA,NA,TGTGCCTGGAGTGTAACAGGGATAAACACAGGCGAGCAGTACTTC,CAWSVTGINTGEQYF
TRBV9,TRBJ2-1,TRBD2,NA,TGTGCCAGCAGCGCCCTAGGAGCGGGAGGGCCATATGAGCAGTTCTTC,CASSALGAGGPYEQFF